The clone carrying this T cell receptor beta chain was observed a single time. The CDR3 length is 14 residues. Trimming pared 6 bases from V and 7 bases from J, leaving 15 bases between. Per the germline V gene, CDR1 is SNHLY and CDR2 is FYNNEI. The data were produced by immunoSEQ multiplex PCR, yet TCRdb's version contains in-frame clones alone and is incomplete. This sample has some 160,000 clones, with about 83% found just once. These data originate in a study of blood T cell repertoires in COVID-19. Specimen: peripheral blood. This TCR derives from a man between 65 and 85 years old who had recovered from COVID-19. The rearrangement links TRBV2 to TRBJ1-4; tentatively, D is TRBD1 (6 bases). The CDR3 here is CASSGQWNFEKLFF. CDR3 sequence (DNA): TGTGCCAGCAGCGGACAGTGGAATTTTGAAAAACTGTTTTTT.